Below, 20 T cell receptor beta chains from the same sample are listed, as sequenced in a study of technical replicates of blood from a handful of donors. TCRdb's copy holds only in-frame clones and misses some; the assay was immunoSEQ multiplex PCR. The sample lists some 69,000 clones; 88% were seen once. The sequencing input was PBMCs. The origin of the receptors is a human donor in good health. Some clones in this sample may be carry-over from other donors' samples.

The chain combines TRBV7-2 with TRBJ2-1; D perhaps matches TRBD2 (5 bases). Germline loops: CDR1 SGHTA, CDR2 FQGNSA. This CDR3 has 11 residues. The ends were cut back, 5 bases at V and 9 bases at J, with 8 bases in the middle. The CDR3 region has the DNA TGTGCCAGCAGCGCGGACTCTGAGCAGTTCTTC. This translates into CASSADSEQFF. Full variable domain (missing parts from reference TRBV7-2 and TRBJ2-1): GAGVSQSPSNKVTEKGKDVELRCDPISGHTALYWYRQSLGQGLEFLIYFQGNSAPDKSGLPSDRFSAERTGGSVSTLTIQRTQQEDSAVYLCASSADSEQFFGPGTRLTVL.

The chain is built from TRBV4-1 and TRBJ2-7; 14 bases are shared with TRBD2. This CDR3 region has 16 residues. Germline V gene lookup returns CDR1 MGHRA and CDR2 YSYEKL. The trim removed 5 bases at V and 0 bases at J, leaving 3 bases unmatched. The CDR3 DNA is TGCGCCAGCAGCAGACTAGCGGGGGGGAGCTCCTACGAGCAGTACTTC. Translating it yields CASSRLAGGSSYEQYF.

The rearrangement uses TRBV4-3 and TRBJ2-7; 7 bases are shared with TRBD1. The germline CDR1 and CDR2 sequences are LGHNA and YSLEER. This CDR3 is built from 14 residues. The J segment lost 1 base and the V segment lost 1 base, leaving 1 base of the junction unmatched. The CDR3 DNA sequence: TGCGCCAGCAGCCAAGGACAGGGTTCCTACGAGCAGTACTTC. Protein sequence: CASSQGQGSYEQYF.

The chain has TRBV19 and TRBJ2-7, with D maybe TRBD1 (6 bases). From germline, CDR1 is LNHDA and CDR2 SQIVND (reference sequence). Trimming took off 3 bases at V and 1 base at J, with 22 bases between the two ends. The CDR3 covers 18 residues. The CDR3 sequence: CASSIIGGGKGHSYEQYF. The CDR3 DNA sequence: TGTGCCAGTAGTATCATTGGAGGAGGTAAGGGACATTCCTACGAGCAGTACTTC.

The chain carries TRBV4-2 and TRBJ2-1, with 10 bases that match TRBD2. Germline CDR1 is LGHNA and CDR2 is YNFKEQ. The CDR3 is 18 amino acids. The junction had 8 bases not matched to a gene; V was cut back by 0 bases and J by 3 bases. This chain's CDR3 is CASSQEGKAGGFYNEQFF. The DNA for the CDR3 is TGTGCCAGCAGCCAAGAGGGAAAAGCGGGGGGGTTCTACAATGAGCAGTTCTTC.

This rearrangement joins TRBV4-1 to TRBJ1-4; D uncertain. V was clipped by 2 bases and J by 2 bases, with 9 bases between them. Germline V gene data show CDR1 as MGHRA and CDR2 as YSYEKL. This CDR3 has 15 amino acids. The CDR3 coding sequence is TGCGCCAGCAGCCAATCCGGGTTGACTAATGAAAAACTGTTTTTT. Protein product: CASSQSGLTNEKLFF.

This clone was counted a single time. Written as DNA, the CDR3 is TGCGCCAGCAGCCAAGACAACTCCTACGAGCAGTACTTC. This sequence encodes CASSQDNSYEQYF. J is TRBJ2-7 and V is TRBV4-1; D remains unclear. The germline V and J ends were trimmed by 0 bases and 0 bases, with 3 bases remaining between them. Germline loops: CDR1 MGHRA, CDR2 YSYEKL. The CDR3 contains 13 residues.

V gene TRBV9 combines with J gene TRBJ2-5; D remains ambiguous. Trimming pared 1 base from V and 7 bases from J, leaving 20 bases between. The V gene's germline CDR1 is SGDLS and CDR2 YYNGEE. The CDR3 has 16 residues. CDR3 nucleotides: TGTGCCAGCAGCGTATCCAGGAAAGATACCGGTGCGACCCAGTACTTC. As protein: CASSVSRKDTGATQYF. Using reference TRBV9 and TRBJ2-5 for the parts outside the CDR3, the full variable domain is DSGVTQTPKHLITATGQRVTLRCSPRSGDLSVYWYQQSLDQGLQFLIQYYNGEERAKGNILERFSAQQFPDLHSELNLSSLELGDSALYFCASSVSRKDTGATQYFGPGTRLLVL.

V is TRBV10-3 and J is TRBJ2-1, with a weak D call TRBD2 (7 bases). The V end lost 6 bases, the J end lost 6 bases, and 12 bases lay between the germline ends. The germline V gene has CDR1 ENHRY and CDR2 SYGVKD. This CDR3 is 13 amino acids long. This chain's CDR3 is CAIRRGEGNEQFF. CDR3 coding DNA: TGTGCCATCAGGAGGGGGGAGGGCAATGAGCAGTTCTTC.

This chain joins TRBV19 and TRBJ2-6; 10 bases fit TRBD2. J gave up 4 bases and V 4 bases, and 13 bases lay outside the gene matches. This CDR3 is built from 19 residues. In germline, CDR1 is LNHDA, CDR2 SQIVND (reference sequence). This CDR3 is CASSTSQREGGLGANVLTF. In nucleotides, the CDR3 is TGTGCCAGTAGTACCTCTCAGCGGGAGGGTGGGTTGGGGGCCAACGTCCTGACTTTC.

This chain uses TRBV6-1 with TRBJ2-4; weak D call: TRBD2 (6 bases). Germline values: CDR1 MNHNS, CDR2 SASEGT. The length of the CDR3 is 14 residues. The germline V and J ends were trimmed by 8 bases and 6 bases, with 17 bases remaining between them. The CDR3 region has the DNA TGTGCCAGCTGGGGACTTCGGGGGTTAAACATTCAGTACTTC. It encodes CASWGLRGLNIQYF.

The genes are TRBV2 and TRBJ2-7; possibly TRBD2 for D (6 bases). The CDR3 consists of 13 residues. Germline V lookup: CDR1 SNHLY, CDR2 FYNNEI. The V end was cut by 10 bases, the J end by 3 bases, with 16 bases between. The CDR3 nucleotides read TGTGCCACCACCGGAGGGGATAACTACGAGCAGTACTTC. It is translated as CATTGGDNYEQYF.

The chain recombines TRBV6-1 with TRBJ1-5; weak D call: TRBD1 (5 bases). The CDR3 contains 12 residues. V gave up 7 bases and J gave up 4 bases, with 8 bases separating them. CDR1 is MNHNS, CDR2 SASEGT, per germline. CDR3 residues: CASTEGNQPQHF. CDR3 in DNA: TGTGCCAGCACGGAGGGGAATCAGCCCCAGCATTTT.

This clone appeared once. The chain carries TRBV11-1 and TRBJ2-7, with 10 bases that match TRBD1. The J segment lost 5 bases and the V segment lost 5 bases, leaving 6 bases of the junction unmatched. CDR1 and CDR2 from the germline V gene are SGHAT and FQDESV (reference sequence). The CDR3 spans 14 residues. DNA of the CDR3: TGTGCCAGCAGCCGAGACAGGGGGCTTAACGAGCAGTACTTC. Amino acids: CASSRDRGLNEQYF. The complete variable domain, with remaining parts taken from reference TRBV11-1 and TRBJ2-7, reads EAEVAQSPRYKITEKSQAVAFWCDPISGHATLYWYRQILGQGPELLVQFQDESVVDDSQLPKDRFSAERLKGVDSTLKIQPAELGDSAMYLCASSRDRGLNEQYFGPGTRLTVT.

The sample holds a few counts of this clone. This chain joins TRBV10-3 and TRBJ2-7; D remains unclear. CDR3 length: 15 residues. Germline assignment: CDR1 ENHRY and CDR2 SYGVKD. The germline V and J ends were trimmed by 3 bases and 0 bases, with 12 bases remaining between them. This CDR3 reads CAISDFFTSSYEQYF. In DNA form, the CDR3 reads TGTGCCATCAGTGATTTCTTCACGAGCTCCTACGAGCAGTACTTC.

The chain joins TRBV7-2 to TRBJ2-5; D not resolved. Between the trimmed V and J ends, which lost 5 bases and 7 bases, there was a span of 11 bases. Germline V gene data show CDR1 as SGHTA and CDR2 as FQGNSA. CDR3 length: 12 amino acids. CDR3 nucleotide sequence: TGTGCCAGCAGCCCTAATCTGCTGACCCAGTACTTC. Translating gives CASSPNLLTQYF. Full variable domain (missing parts from reference TRBV7-2 and TRBJ2-5): GAGVSQSPSNKVTEKGKDVELRCDPISGHTALYWYRQSLGQGLEFLIYFQGNSAPDKSGLPSDRFSAERTGGSVSTLTIQRTQQEDSAVYLCASSPNLLTQYFGPGTRLLVL.

V usage is TRBV7-9 and J usage is TRBJ1-2; TRBD1 is a possible D gene (5 bases). Trimming pared 2 bases from V and 6 bases from J, leaving 7 bases between. This CDR3 comprises 12 residues. CDR1 and CDR2 (germline): SEHNR, FQNEAQ (reference sequence). CDR3 DNA: TGTGCCAGCAGCTTACCCAGGGATGGCTACACCTTC. This codes for CASSLPRDGYTF.

J is TRBJ2-1 and V is TRBV11-2, with D maybe TRBD1 (6 bases). V lost 2 bases, J lost 5 bases, and 19 bases lay in between. Germline V CDR1 and CDR2: SGHAT, FQNNGV. The CDR3 length is 17 residues. The CDR3 DNA reads TGTGCCAGCAGCTTACCCAGGGGCTTCCCGCCCAACAATGAGCAGTTCTTC. Its protein is CASSLPRGFPPNNEQFF.

The gene calls are TRBV5-5 and TRBJ1-1, with TRBD1 matching over 9 bases. The CDR3 is made up of 14 amino acids. Looked up from germline, CDR1 is SGHKS and CDR2 is YYEKEE (reference sequence). V was clipped by 4 bases and J by 6 bases; unmatched bases: 7. The CDR3 DNA is TGTGCCAGCAGCATCCGGGACAGGGCTTCTGAAGCTTTCTTT. Protein sequence: CASSIRDRASEAFF.

Here the CDR3 DNA reads TGTGCCAGCAGCCAGGGCCCGTGGACGGAGGAGCAGTACTTC. Translating gives CASSQGPWTEEQYF. The rearrangement uses TRBV5-4 and TRBJ2-7; D might be TRBD1 (5 bases). The CDR3 has 14 amino acids. The germline V gene has CDR1 SGHNT and CDR2 YYREEE (reference sequence). The V and J ends lost 4 bases and 7 bases respectively, with 18 bases between them.